The rows below give T cell receptor beta chains drawn from one sample of a study of T cells in Graves' hyperthyroidism and ophthalmopathy. Via MiXCR, TCRdb re-called the multiplex PCR reads, giving one row per CDR3 protein. The data contain about 560,000 distinct CDR3 sequences, 15% to 20% of them singletons. Sequencing was carried out using blood. These receptors were obtained from a woman between 18 and 30 years old with Graves' hyperthyroidism. Both conserved end residues are trimmed from each CDR3. The order of the fields is V gene, J gene, CDR3 protein.

TRBV6-5,TRBJ2-1,ASSYSRRAYNEQF
TRBV29-1,TRBJ2-5,SVEPGLSAETQY
TRBV3-1,TRBJ1-1,ASSQTGGRNTEAF
TRBV27,TRBJ2-1,AGSLGGNEQF
TRBV6-2/TRBV6-3,TRBJ2-3,ASSYFITDTQY
TRBV27,TRBJ1-3,ASSLSQGEAGNTIY
TRBV20-1,TRBJ1-1,SARSRSPRTVAF
TRBV2,TRBJ2-2,AIDPADSPTGELF
TRBV12-3/TRBV12-4,TRBJ1-3,ASSSRHISGNTIY
TRBV28,TRBJ2-7,ASSGTSGRGSGYEQY
TRBV7-9,TRBJ1-1,ASSSGREARAF
TRBV20-1,TRBJ2-3,RALGGRTDTQY
TRBV5-1,TRBJ1-1,ASANPMTEAF
TRBV10-2,TRBJ1-5,ASSEGDYSNQPQH
TRBV6-1,TRBJ1-2,ASSSPGREGYT
TRBV29-1,TRBJ1-1,SANPSELNTEAF
TRBV6-1,TRBJ1-2,ASSWTGIGYGYT
TRBV20-1,TRBJ1-2,SATGTGTGGYT
TRBV12-3/TRBV12-4,TRBJ2-1,ASSPRVAGNEQF
TRBV12-3/TRBV12-4,TRBJ1-2,ASSQGNSAYGYT
TRBV25-1,TRBJ1-1,ASSESGPRTFEAF
TRBV14,TRBJ1-1,ASSQDTRGNTEAF
TRBV2,TRBJ2-5,ASSEDQETQY
TRBV27,TRBJ1-1,ASSLRRDFEAF
TRBV6-1,TRBJ2-5,ASSKQVGETQY
TRBV2,TRBJ1-5,ATRPTGVEQPQH
TRBV28,TRBJ2-2,ASSSSTGELF
TRBV2,TRBJ2-7,ARGQGSYEQY
TRBV6-5,TRBJ2-3,ASSYSSSGSTDTQY
TRBV6-2/TRBV6-3,TRBJ1-4,ASSWRPTGSNEKLF
TRBV7-9,TRBJ2-7,ASRPFAGTGSGSQY